Shown below are 2 T cell receptor beta chains from a single sample sequenced in a study of naive and memory T cell subsets. The library had UMIs added by 3' ligation of an oligonucleotide to TCR cDNA. Amplification of ligated cDNA took four PCR rounds with SP2 and nested alpha and beta constant primers. Each CDR3 protein is one row after TCRdb ran MiXCR on the 5' RACE reads. Of more than 50,000 distinct CDR3 sequences listed, 6% to 8.5% are singletons. All receptors derive from a female donor in good health.

This clonotype occurred a few times. The J gene is TRBJ2-5, the V gene TRBV29-1; 8 bases match TRBD2. The CDR3 loop spans 12 amino acids. Germline assignment: CDR1 SQVTM and CDR2 ANQGSEA. The CDR3 spells CSLGRAGETQYF. In nucleotides, the CDR3 is TGCAGTCTCGGGAGGGCCGGGGAGACCCAGTACTTC.

This clonotype was counted ten times or more. The chain links TRBV20-1 to TRBJ1-2, with 10 nucleotides matching TRBD1. The CDR3 covers 15 residues. CDR1 and CDR2 (germline): DFQATT, SNEGSKA (reference sequence). V lost 4 bases to trimming and J lost 6 bases; unmatched junction nucleotides: 11. CDR3 protein: CSAKPPGTGDHGYTF. CDR3 coding DNA: TGCAGTGCTAAACCGCCCGGGACAGGGGATCATGGCTACACCTTC.